This T cell receptor beta chain was profiled in a study of blood T cell repertoires in COVID-19. Overall study context: Specimens from acute and convalescent COVID-19 originated in the United States, Italy and Spain.

Authors' processing steps: Amplification with reference gene primers provided the estimates of nucleated cell counts. Method: immunoSEQ multiplex PCR; TCRdb's copy keeps in-frame clones and lacks some. The DNA was the basis for D and trimming; V, J and clone size are from that table. Of some 490,000 clones listed, approximately 90% are singletons. The CDR3 contains 15 residues. Germline assignment: CDR1 SGHDT and CDR2 YYEEEE. With 4 bases removed from V and 3 bases from J, the gap between germline ends came to 14 bases. Each participant's cohort was designated according to participant-reported clinical history.

The rearrangement joins TRBV5-6 to TRBJ1-5, with a tentative D call TRBD1 (5 bases). This clonotype originated in a woman aged 60-70 years who had recovered from COVID-19. Sequencing was carried out using PBMCs or T cells enriched from blood (not recorded which). The CDR3 DNA reads TGTGCCAGCAGCACCCAGGGAGGGCTCAATCAGCCCCAGCATTTT. This translates into CASSTQGGLNQPQHF.